This T cell receptor (beta chain) was observed in a study of T-cell reconstitution after alpha-beta-depleted transplantation in children. For TCRbeta, the library was prepared with unique molecular identifiers. TCRdb independently ran MiXCR on the PCR reads; one entry per CDR3 protein. This sample has about 230,000 distinct CDR3 sequences, with 7.5% to 10% found just once. This clonotype was counted many times. Here the sequenced sample was PBMCs from the stem cell graft donor, taken from the stem cell graft. The TCR sequence derives from a human donor who donated a stem cell graft to a child with SCID.

The CDR3 sequence: CASSFGGASLYQYF. The CDR3 DNA reads TGTGCCAGCAGTTTCGGTGGAGCGTCTCTGTACCAATACTTC. V usage is TRBV28 and J usage is TRBJ2-5; D not resolved. V shed 3 bases and J shed 14 bases, with 22 bases lying between them. The germline gives CDR1 MDHEN, CDR2 SYDVKM. The CDR3 length is 14 residues.